Following are 3 T cell receptor beta chains from one sample sequenced in a study of cytomegalovirus exposure and HLA in healthy donors. PCR primers comprised 60 Vbeta and 13 Jbeta primers. The method was immunoSEQ multiplex PCR; TCRdb's version includes in-frame clones alone and lacks a portion of them. The repertoire holds 55,000 to 75,000 clones, with around two thirds as singletons. Sequences were obtained from PBMCs. Source of these receptors: a human donor in good health.

DNA of the CDR3: TGTGCCAGCACCTCGGACAGGGCTTCTGAAGCTTTCTTT. Its translation: CASTSDRASEAFF. V gene TRBV7-2 combines with J gene TRBJ1-1; 8 bases are shared with TRBD1. Germline CDR1 and CDR2: SGHTA and FQGNSA. The CDR3 totals 13 residues. J was trimmed by 6 bases and V by 7 bases; bases with no gene match: 7.

This clone has only one observation. This chain joins TRBV14 and TRBJ2-7, with 8 bases aligning to TRBD1. The trim removed 7 bases at V and 6 bases at J, leaving 8 bases unmatched. This CDR3 has 13 amino acids. Germline V gives CDR1 SGHDN, CDR2 FVKESK. CDR3 in DNA: TGTGCCAGCAACCGGGACAGGAGAGGCGAGCAGTACTTC. Translated: CASNRDRRGEQYF.

The chain couples TRBV27 to TRBJ2-5; tentative D call: TRBD2 (7 bases). The CDR3 consists of 15 residues. Germline CDR1 MNHEY, CDR2 SMNVEV (reference sequence). The V and J ends lost 8 bases and 1 base respectively, with 17 bases between them. The CDR3 DNA reads as TGTGCCAGCCGAAGGGGGGGCGCGTCCCAAGAGACCCAGTACTTC. This translates into CASRRGGASQETQYF.